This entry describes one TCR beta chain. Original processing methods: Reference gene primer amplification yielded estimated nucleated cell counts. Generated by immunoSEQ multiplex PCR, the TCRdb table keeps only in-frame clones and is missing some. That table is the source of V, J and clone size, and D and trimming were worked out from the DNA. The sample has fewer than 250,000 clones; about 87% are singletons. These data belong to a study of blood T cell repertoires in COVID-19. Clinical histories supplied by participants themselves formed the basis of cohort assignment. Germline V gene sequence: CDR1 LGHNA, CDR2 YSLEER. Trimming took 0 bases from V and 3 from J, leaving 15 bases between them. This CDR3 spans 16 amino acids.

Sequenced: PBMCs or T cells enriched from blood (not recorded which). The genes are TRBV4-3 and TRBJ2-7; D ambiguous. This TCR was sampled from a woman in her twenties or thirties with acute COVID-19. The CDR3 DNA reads TGCGCCAGCAGCCAAGACTATTCCTCTGATTACTACGAGCAGTACTTC. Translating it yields CASSQDYSSDYYEQYF.